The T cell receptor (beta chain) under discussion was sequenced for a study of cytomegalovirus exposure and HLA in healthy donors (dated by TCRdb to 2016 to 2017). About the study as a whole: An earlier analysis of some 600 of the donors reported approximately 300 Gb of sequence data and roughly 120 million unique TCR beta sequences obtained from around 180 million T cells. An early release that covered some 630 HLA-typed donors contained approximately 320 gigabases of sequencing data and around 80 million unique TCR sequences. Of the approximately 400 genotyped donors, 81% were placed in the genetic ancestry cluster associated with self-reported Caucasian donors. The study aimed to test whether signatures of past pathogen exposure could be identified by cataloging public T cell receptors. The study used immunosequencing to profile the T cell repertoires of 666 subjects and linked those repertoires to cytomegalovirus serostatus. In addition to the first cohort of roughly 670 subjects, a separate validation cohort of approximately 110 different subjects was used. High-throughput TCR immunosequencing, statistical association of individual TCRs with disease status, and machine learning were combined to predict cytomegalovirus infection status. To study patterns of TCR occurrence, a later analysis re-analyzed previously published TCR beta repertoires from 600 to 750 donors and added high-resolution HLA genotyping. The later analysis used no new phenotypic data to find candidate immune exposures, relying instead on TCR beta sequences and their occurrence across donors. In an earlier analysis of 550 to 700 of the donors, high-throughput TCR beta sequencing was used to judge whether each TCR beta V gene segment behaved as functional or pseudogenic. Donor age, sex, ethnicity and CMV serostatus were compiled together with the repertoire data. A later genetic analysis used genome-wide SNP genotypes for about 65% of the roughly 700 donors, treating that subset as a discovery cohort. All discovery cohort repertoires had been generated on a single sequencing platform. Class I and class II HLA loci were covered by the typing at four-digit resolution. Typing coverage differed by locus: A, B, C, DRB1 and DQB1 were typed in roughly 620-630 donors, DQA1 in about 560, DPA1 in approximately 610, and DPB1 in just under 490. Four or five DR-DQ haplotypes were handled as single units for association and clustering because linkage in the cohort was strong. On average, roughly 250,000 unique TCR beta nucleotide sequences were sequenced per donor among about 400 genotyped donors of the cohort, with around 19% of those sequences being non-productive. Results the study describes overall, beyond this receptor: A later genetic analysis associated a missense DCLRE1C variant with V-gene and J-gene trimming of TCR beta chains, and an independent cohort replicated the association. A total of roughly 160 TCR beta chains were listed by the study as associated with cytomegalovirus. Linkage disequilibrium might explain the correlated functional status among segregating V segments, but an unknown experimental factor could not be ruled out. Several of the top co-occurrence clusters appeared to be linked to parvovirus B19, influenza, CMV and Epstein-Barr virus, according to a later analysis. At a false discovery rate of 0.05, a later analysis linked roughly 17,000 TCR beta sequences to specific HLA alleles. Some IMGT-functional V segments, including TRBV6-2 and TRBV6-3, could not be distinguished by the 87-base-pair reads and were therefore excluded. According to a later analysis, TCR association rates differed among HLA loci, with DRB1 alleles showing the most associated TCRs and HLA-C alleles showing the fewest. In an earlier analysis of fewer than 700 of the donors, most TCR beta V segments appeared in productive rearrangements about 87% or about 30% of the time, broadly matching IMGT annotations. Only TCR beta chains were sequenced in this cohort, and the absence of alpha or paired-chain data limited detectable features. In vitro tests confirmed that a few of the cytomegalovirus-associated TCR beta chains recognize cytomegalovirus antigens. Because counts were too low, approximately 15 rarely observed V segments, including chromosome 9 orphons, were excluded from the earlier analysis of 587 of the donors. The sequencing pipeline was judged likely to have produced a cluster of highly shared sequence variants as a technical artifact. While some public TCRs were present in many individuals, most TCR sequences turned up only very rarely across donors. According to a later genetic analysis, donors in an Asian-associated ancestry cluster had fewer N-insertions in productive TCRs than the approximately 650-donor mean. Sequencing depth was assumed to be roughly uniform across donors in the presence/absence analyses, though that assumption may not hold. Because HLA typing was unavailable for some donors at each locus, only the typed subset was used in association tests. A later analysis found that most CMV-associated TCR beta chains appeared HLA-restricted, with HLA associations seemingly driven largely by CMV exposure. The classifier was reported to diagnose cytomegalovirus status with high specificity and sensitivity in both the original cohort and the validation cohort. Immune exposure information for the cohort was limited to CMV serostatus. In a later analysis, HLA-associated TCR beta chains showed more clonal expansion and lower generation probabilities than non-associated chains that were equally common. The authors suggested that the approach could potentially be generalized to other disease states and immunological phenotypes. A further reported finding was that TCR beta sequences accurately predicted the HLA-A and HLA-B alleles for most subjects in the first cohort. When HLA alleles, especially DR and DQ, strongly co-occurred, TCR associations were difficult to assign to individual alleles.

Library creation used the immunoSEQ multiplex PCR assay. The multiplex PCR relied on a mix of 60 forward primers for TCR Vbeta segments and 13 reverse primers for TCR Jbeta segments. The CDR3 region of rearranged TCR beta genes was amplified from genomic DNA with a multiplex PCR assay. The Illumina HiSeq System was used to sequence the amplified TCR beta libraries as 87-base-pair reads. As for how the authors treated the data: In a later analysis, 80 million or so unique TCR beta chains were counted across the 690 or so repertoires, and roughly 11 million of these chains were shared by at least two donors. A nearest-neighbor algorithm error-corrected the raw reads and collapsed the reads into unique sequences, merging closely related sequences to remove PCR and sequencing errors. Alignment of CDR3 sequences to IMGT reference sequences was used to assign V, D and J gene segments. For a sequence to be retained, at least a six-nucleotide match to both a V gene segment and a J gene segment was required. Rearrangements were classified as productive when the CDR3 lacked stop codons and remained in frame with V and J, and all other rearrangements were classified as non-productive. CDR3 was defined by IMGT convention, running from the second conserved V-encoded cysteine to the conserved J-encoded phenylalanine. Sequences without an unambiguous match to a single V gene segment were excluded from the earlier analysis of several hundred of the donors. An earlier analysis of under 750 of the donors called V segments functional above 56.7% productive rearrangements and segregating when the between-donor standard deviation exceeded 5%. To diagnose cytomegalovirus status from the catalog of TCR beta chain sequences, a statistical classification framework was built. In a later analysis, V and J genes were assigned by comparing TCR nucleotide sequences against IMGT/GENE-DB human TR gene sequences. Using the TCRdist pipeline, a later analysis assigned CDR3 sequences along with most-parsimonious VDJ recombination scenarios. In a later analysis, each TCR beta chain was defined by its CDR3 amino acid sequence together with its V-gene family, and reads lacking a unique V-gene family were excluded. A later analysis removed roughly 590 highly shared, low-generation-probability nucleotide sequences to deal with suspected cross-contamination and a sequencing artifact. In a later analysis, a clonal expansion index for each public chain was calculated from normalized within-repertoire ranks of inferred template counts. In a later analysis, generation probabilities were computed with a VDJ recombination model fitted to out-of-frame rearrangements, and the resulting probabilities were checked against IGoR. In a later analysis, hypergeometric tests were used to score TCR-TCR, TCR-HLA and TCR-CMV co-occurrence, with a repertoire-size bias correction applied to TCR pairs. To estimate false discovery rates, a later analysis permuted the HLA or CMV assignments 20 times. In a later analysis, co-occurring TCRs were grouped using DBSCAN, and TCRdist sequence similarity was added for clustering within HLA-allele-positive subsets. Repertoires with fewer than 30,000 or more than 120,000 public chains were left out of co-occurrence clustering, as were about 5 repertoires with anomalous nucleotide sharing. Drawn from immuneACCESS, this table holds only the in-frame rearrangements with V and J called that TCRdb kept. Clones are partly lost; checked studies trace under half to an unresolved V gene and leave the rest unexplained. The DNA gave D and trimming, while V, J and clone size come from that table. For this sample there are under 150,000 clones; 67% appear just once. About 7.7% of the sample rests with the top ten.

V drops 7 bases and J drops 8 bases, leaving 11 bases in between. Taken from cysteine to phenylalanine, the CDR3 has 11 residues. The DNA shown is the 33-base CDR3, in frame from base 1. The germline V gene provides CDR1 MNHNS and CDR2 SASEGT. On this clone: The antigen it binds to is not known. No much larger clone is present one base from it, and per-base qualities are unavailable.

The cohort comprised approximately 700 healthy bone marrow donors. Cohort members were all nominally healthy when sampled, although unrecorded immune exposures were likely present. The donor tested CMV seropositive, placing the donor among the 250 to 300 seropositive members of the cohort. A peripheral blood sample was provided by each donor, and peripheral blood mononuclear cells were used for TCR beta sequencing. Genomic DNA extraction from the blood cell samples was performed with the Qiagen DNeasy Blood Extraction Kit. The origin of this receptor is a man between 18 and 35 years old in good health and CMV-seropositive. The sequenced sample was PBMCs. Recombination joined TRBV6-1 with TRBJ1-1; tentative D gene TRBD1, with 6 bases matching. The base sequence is TGTGCCAGCATTAGGACAGAAGAAGCTTTCTTT. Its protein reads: CASIRTEEAFF.